This TCR beta chain was identified in a study of control samples from healthy donors and cancer patients. Sequenced by immunoSEQ multiplex PCR; TCRdb stores in-frame clones only, minus some. The data hold about 150,000 clones, with approximately 86% observed a single time. Germline CDR1 MNHEY, CDR2 SMNVEV (reference sequence). V was pared by 10 bases and J by 2 bases, with 15 bases between. The CDR3 is 14 residues long. Input material: blood. The genes are TRBV27 and TRBJ1-5, with a possible D match to TRBD1 (6 bases). This sequence was found in a man aged 18 to 30 in good health. The CDR3 nucleotides are TGTGCCACCAAGGGGGGAACGGGCAATCAGCCCCAGCATTTT. Residues: CATKGGTGNQPQHF.